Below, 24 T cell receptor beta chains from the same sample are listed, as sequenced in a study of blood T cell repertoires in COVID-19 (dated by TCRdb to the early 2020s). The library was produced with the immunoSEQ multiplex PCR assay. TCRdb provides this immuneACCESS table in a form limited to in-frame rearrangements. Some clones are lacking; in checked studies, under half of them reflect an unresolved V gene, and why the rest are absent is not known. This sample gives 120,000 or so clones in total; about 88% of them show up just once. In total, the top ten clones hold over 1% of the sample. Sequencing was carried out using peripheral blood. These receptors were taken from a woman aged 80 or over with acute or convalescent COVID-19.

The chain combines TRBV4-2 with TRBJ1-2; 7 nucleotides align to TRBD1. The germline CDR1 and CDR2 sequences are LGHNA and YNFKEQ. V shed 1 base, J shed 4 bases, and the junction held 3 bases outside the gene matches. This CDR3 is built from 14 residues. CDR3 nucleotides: TGTGCCAGCAGCCAAGGACAGGGTACCTATGGCTACACCTTC. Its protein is CASSQGQGTYGYTF.

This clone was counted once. The CDR3 DNA sequence: TGTGCCAGCAGTTCGCGGGACACCATATATTTT. Its protein product is CASSSRDTIYF. The gene calls are TRBV28 and TRBJ1-3; D remains ambiguous. Trimming removed 4 bases from V and 8 bases from J, with 6 bases in between. Germline-derived CDR1 and CDR2 are MDHEN and SYDVKM. The length of the CDR3 is 11 residues.

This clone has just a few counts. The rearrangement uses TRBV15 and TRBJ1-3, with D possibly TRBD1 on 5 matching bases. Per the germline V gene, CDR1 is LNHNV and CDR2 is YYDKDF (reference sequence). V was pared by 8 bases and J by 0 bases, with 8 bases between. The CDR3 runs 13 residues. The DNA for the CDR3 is TGTGCCACCTCGACAGACTCTGGAAACACCATATATTTT. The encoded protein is CATSTDSGNTIYF.

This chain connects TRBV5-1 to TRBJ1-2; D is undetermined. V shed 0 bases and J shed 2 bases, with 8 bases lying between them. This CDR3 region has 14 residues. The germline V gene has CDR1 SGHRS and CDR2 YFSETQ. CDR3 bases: TGCGCCAGCAGCTTGGGACATGCGAACTATGGCTACACCTTC. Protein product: CASSLGHANYGYTF.

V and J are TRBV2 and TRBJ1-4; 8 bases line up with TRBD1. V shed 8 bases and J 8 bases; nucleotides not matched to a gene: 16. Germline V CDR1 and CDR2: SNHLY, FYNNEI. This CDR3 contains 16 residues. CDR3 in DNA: TGTGCCAGCTTTCGCGATCGGACAGGGCCGCGCGAAAAACTGTTTTTT. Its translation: CASFRDRTGPREKLFF.

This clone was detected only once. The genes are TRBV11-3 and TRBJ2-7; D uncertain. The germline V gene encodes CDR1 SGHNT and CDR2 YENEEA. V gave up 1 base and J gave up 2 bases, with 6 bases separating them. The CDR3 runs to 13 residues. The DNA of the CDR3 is TGTGCCAGCAGCTTAGGGCCAACCTACGAGCAGTACTTC. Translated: CASSLGPTYEQYF.

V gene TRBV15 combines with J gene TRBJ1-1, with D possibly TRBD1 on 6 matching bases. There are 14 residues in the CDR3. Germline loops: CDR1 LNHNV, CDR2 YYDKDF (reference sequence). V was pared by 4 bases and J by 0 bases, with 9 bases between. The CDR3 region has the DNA TGTGCCACCAGCAAAGGGGGGGTGAACACTGAAGCTTTCTTT. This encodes CATSKGGVNTEAFF.

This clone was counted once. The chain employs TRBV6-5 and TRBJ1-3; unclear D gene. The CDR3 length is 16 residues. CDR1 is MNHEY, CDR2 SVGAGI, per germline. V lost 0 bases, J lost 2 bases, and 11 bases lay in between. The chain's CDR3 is CASSYSAFPAGNTIYF. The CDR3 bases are TGTGCCAGCAGTTACTCGGCATTCCCTGCTGGAAACACCATATATTTT.

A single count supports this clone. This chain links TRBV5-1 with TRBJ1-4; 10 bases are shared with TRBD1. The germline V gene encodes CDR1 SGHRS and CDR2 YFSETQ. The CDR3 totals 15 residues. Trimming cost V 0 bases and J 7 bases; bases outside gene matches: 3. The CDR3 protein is CASSLGTGGGEKLFF. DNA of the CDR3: TGCGCCAGCAGCTTGGGGACAGGGGGAGGTGAAAAACTGTTTTTT.

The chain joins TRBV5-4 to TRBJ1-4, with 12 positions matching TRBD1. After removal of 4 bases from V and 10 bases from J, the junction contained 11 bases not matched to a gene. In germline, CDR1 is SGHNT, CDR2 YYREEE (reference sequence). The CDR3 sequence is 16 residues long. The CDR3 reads CASSRGQGAKDGKLFF. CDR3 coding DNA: TGTGCCAGCAGCCGGGGACAGGGGGCAAAAGACGGAAAACTGTTTTTT.

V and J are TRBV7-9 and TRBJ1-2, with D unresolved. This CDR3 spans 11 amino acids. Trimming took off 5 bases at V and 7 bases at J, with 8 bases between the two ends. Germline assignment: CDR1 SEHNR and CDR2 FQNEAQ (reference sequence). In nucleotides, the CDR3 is TGTGCCAGCAGCCCCTTCCTTGGCTACACCTTC. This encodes CASSPFLGYTF.

The chain's CDR3 is CSVPLGSGRYNEQFF. The CDR3 coding sequence is TGCAGCGTTCCCTTGGGTAGCGGGAGATACAATGAGCAGTTCTTC. The V call is TRBV29-1, the J call TRBJ2-1; the match to TRBD2 covers 9 bases. CDR1 is SQVTM and CDR2 is ANQGSEA in the germline V gene. The CDR3 is made up of 15 amino acids. V lost 5 bases to trimming and J lost 4 bases; unmatched junction nucleotides: 9.

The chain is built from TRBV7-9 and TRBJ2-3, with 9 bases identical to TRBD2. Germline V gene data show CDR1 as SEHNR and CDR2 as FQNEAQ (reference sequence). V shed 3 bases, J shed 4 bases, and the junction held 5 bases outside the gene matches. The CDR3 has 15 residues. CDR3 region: CASSLGGRGSDTQYF. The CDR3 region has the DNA TGTGCCAGCAGCTTGGGCGGGAGGGGCTCAGATACGCAGTATTTT.

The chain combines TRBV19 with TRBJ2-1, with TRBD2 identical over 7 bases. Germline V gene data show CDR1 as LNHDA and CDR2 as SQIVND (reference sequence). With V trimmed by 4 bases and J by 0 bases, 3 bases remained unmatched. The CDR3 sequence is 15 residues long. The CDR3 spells CASSRDYRSYNEQFF. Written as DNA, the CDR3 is TGTGCCAGTAGTAGGGACTACCGCTCCTACAATGAGCAGTTCTTC.

Written as DNA, the CDR3 is TGTGCCAGCAGTTCTGGACAGCCCAATTCACCCCTCCACTTT. Its protein product is CASSSGQPNSPLHF. V usage is TRBV28 and J usage is TRBJ1-6, with TRBD1 as a possible D gene (6 bases). Deletions cut 4 bases from V and 7 bases from J, with 11 bases between. Germline V lookup: CDR1 MDHEN, CDR2 SYDVKM. This CDR3 comprises 14 residues.

CDR3 region: CASSQLGGQGAGELFF. The CDR3, as DNA: TGTGCCAGCAGCCAGTTGGGCGGACAGGGGGCCGGGGAGCTGTTTTTT. The chain uses TRBV3-1 (or the pseudogene TRBV3-2) and TRBJ2-2; 10 nucleotides line up with TRBD1. Germline V gene lookup returns CDR1 LGHDT and CDR2 YNNKEL (reference sequence). With V trimmed by 3 bases and J by 6 bases, 7 bases remained unmatched. The CDR3 sequence is 16 residues long.

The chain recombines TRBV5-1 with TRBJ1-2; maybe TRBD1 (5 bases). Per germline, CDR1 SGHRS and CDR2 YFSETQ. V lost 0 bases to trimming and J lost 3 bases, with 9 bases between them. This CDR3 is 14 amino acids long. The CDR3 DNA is TGCGCCAGCAGCTTGGGAGGACAAGACTATGGCTACACCTTC. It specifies CASSLGGQDYGYTF. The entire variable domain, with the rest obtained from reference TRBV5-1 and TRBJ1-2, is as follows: KAGVTQTPRYLIKTRGQQVTLSCSPISGHRSVSWYQQTPGQGLQFLFEYFSETQRNKGNFPGRFSGRQFSNSRSEMNVSTLELGDSALYLCASSLGGQDYGYTFGSGTRLTVV.

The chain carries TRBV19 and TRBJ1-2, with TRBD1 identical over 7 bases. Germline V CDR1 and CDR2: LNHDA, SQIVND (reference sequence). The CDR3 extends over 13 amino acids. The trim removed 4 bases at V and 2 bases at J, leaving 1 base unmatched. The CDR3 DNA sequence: TGTGCCAGTAGTAGGGACAGAAACTATGGCTACACCTTC. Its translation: CASSRDRNYGYTF. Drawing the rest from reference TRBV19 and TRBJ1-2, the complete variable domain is DGGITQSPKYLFRKEGQNVTLSCEQNLNHDAMYWYRQDPGQGLRLIYYSQIVNDFQKGDIAEGYSVSREKKESFPLTVTSAQKNPTAFYLCASSRDRNYGYTFGSGTRLTVV.

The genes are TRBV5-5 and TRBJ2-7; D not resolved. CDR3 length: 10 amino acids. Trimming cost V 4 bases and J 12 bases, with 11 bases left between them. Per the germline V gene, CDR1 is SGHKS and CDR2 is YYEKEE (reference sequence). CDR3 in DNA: TGTGCCAGCAGCCCGCCCGTACTGTACTTC. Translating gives CASSPPVLYF.

The DNA for the CDR3 is TGTGCCAGCAGTTTACGACAGGGCGCTCTCTACAATGAGCAGTTCTTC. As protein: CASSLRQGALYNEQFF. This sequence joins TRBV5-4 and TRBJ2-1; 7 bases line up with TRBD1. From germline, CDR1 is SGHNT and CDR2 YYREEE (reference sequence). The CDR3 contains 16 residues. The ends lost 5 bases at V and 3 bases at J; junction bases unmatched: 11.

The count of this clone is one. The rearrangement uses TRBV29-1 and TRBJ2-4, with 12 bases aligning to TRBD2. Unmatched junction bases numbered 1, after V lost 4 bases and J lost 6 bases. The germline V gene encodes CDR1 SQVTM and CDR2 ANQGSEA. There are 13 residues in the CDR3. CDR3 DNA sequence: TGCAGCGTTGGGACTAGCGGGATAAACATTCAGTACTTC. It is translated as CSVGTSGINIQYF. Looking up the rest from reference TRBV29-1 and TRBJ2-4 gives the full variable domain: SAVISQKPSRDICQRGTSLTIQCQVDSQVTMMFWYRQQPGQSLTLIATANQGSEATYESGFVIDKFPISRPNLTFSTLTVSNMSPEDSSIYLCSVGTSGINIQYFGAGTRLSVL.

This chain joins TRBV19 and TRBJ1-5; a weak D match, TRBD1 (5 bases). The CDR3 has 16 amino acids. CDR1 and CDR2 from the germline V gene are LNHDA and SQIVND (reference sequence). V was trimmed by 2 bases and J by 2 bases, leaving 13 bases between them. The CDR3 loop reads CASSIPGQGGNQPQHF. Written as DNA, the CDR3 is TGTGCCAGTAGTATACCCGGGCAGGGCGGCAATCAGCCCCAGCATTTT.

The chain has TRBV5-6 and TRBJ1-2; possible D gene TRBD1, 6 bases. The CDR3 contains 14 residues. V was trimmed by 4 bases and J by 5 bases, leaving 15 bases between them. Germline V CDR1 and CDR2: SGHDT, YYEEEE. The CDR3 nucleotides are TGTGCCAGCAGCCCCGTAGGGGGGGCGTATGGCTACACCTTC. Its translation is CASSPVGGAYGYTF.

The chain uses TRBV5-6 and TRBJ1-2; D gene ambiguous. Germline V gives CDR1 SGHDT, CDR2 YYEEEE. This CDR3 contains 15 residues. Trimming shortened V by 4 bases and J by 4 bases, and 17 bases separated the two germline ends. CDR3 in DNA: TGTGCCAGCAGCCCCCAATACGTAACTATCTATGGCTACACCTTC. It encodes CASSPQYVTIYGYTF.